This T cell receptor (beta chain) was identified during a study of CD8 T cells in Susac syndrome. Reverse transcription of roughly 0.45 to 1 ug RNA was carried out with random hexamers. TCRdb called the immunoSEQ multiplex PCR reads again in MiXCR, with one record for every CDR3 protein. The table shows some 260,000 distinct CDR3 sequences, with roughly 95% occurring only once. TCR beta sequencing covered blood CD8+ and CD4+ T cells. V lost 5 bases to trimming and J lost 0 bases, with 10 bases between them. The CDR3 covers 14 residues. Germline V lookup: CDR1 SEHNR, CDR2 FQNEAQ (reference sequence). The clonotype was recovered from a human donor with multiple sclerosis. What was sequenced was CD4+ T cells from PBMCs. V is TRBV7-9 and J is TRBJ2-5, with D unresolved. The CDR3 here is CASSPRRNQETQYF. CDR3 in DNA: TGTGCCAGCAGCCCGAGACGGAACCAAGAGACCCAGTACTTC.